This is a list of T cell receptor beta chains from one sample in a study of blood T cells in healthy people across ages. TCRdb redid the calling of the 5' RACE reads with MiXCR, one entry per CDR3 protein. The sample consists of over a million distinct CDR3 sequences, approximately 42% of them appearing once. The sequenced sample consisted of blood. The origin of the receptors is a woman younger than 30 in good health. Each CDR3 is given with its conserved first and last residue. The D gene is left open where the match is weak. Some rows mark clone size as missing; the rest say once, few, many or name a class of expanded clone.

>many|TRBJ2-7|TRBV5-1|.
CASSLAASYEQYF
TGTGCCAGCAGCTTAGCGGCATCCTACGAGCAGTACTTC
>.|TRBJ2-5|TRBV6-5|.
CASSYSPTEQYF
TGTGCCAGCAGTTACTCGCCGACAGAGCAGTACTTC
>few|TRBJ2-3|TRBV5-1|.
CASKTASFSTDTQYF
TGCGCCAGCAAGACAGCCTCTTTTAGCACAGATACGCAGTATTTT
>.|TRBJ1-1|TRBV4-2|TRBD1
CASSQDVPGTGISSTEAFF
TGTGCCAGCAGCCAAGATGTCCCCGGGACAGGGATATCTAGCACTGAAGCTTTCTTT
>.|TRBJ2-2|TRBV6-1|.
CASSGMRVQRIGELFF
TGTGCCAGCAGCGGAATGAGGGTACAGAGAATCGGGGAGCTGTTTTTT
>.|TRBJ1-5|TRBV27|.
CASSLLGMVSNQPQHF
TGTGCCAGCAGTTTGCTAGGGATGGTTAGCAATCAGCCCCAGCATTTT
>.|TRBJ2-1|TRBV11-2|TRBD1
CASGGSLDRATANEQFF
TGTGCCAGCGGGGGCTCCCTTGACAGGGCCACTGCCAATGAGCAGTTCTTC
>few|TRBJ2-1|TRBV9|TRBD2
CASSFDGWREGASGYNEQFF
TGTGCCAGCTCGTTCGATGGTTGGCGGGAGGGCGCCTCCGGCTACAATGAGCAGTTCTTC
>.|TRBJ2-1|TRBV6-1|TRBD1
CATWRGQGADEQFF
TGTGCCACCTGGCGGGGACAGGGGGCCGATGAGCAGTTCTTC
>.|TRBJ1-2|TRBV30|.
CAWRRGENYGYTF
TGTGCCTGGAGGCGTGGAGAAAACTATGGCTACACCTTC
>.|TRBJ2-1|TRBV20-1|TRBD1
CSAIRTGLTNYNEQFF
TGCAGTGCTATCCGGACAGGGCTAACCAACTACAATGAGCAGTTCTTC
>.|TRBJ2-7|TRBV20-1|TRBD2
CSARSSGTYEQYF
TGCAGTGCTAGATCGAGCGGGACCTACGAGCAGTACTTC
>few|TRBJ2-1|TRBV4-1|TRBD2
CASSQKTSGSYNEQFF
TGCGCCAGCAGCCAAAAGACTAGCGGGTCATACAACGAGCAGTTCTTC
>few|TRBJ2-5|TRBV2|.
CASSAWTAQETQYF
TGTGCCAGCAGCGCCTGGACAGCCCAAGAGACCCAGTACTTC
>.|TRBJ2-5|TRBV27|TRBD1
CASSFQGVEETQYF
TGTGCCAGCAGTTTTCAGGGGGTGGAAGAGACCCAGTACTTC
>few|TRBJ1-4|TRBV30|.
CAWSRGKLGEKLFF
TGTGCCTGGAGTCGGGGCAAGTTGGGAGAAAAACTGTTTTTT
>.|TRBJ2-1|TRBV7-9|TRBD2
CASSSRREMYNEQFF
TGTGCCAGCAGCTCGAGGCGGGAGATGTACAATGAGCAGTTCTTC
>once|TRBJ1-1|TRBV18|.
CASSPQRDLGLEAFF
TGTGCCAGCTCACCACAACGGGACCTCGGTCTTGAAGCTTTCTTT
>few|TRBJ1-2|TRBV12-3/TRBV12-4|TRBD1
CASSPRGQGLNGYTF
TGTGCCAGCAGTCCCCGAGGACAGGGTTTGAATGGCTACACCTTC
>.|TRBJ2-7|TRBV9|.
CASSVGQDHAGEQYF
TGTGCCAGCAGCGTAGGTCAGGATCACGCAGGGGAGCAGTACTTC
>.|TRBJ2-5|TRBV20-1|TRBD1
CSAPGTGGVTQYF
TGCAGTGCTCCCGGGACAGGGGGAGTGACCCAGTACTTC
>.|TRBJ2-1|TRBV9|.
CASSVGGPGIHNEQFF
TGTGCCAGCAGCGTAGGAGGCCCCGGGATCCACAATGAGCAGTTCTTC
>.|TRBJ1-2|TRBV12-3/TRBV12-4|.
CASSALLGLGYTF
TGTGCCAGCAGTGCCCTTCTCGGGCTTGGCTACACCTTC